These 16 T cell receptor beta chains were all obtained from the same sample, sequenced in a study of T-cell reconstitution after alpha-beta-depleted transplantation in children. The authors prepared the TCRbeta library with unique molecular identifiers. TCRdb re-derived calls from the PCR reads in MiXCR, one entry per CDR3 protein. The sample shows a few hundred thousand distinct CDR3 sequences, approximately 20% of them seen only once. The sample here was PBMCs from the stem cell graft donor, taken from the stem cell graft. The receptor set was obtained from a human donor who donated a stem cell graft to a child with acute myeloid leukemia.

The chain is built from TRBV11-2 and TRBJ2-7; TRBD2 aligns across 8 bases. Germline CDR1 reads SGHAT; CDR2 reads FQNNGV. V trimming: 7 bases; J trimming: 3 bases; junction bases outside the gene matches: 17. The CDR3 extends over 17 amino acids. The chain's CDR3 is CASTIGTSRTWGYEQYF. CDR3 DNA sequence: TGTGCCAGCACGATAGGGACTAGTAGGACATGGGGCTACGAGCAGTACTTC. The full variable domain, in which reference TRBV11-2 and TRBJ2-7 provide the parts outside the CDR3, is EAGVAQSPRYKIIEKRQSVAFWCNPISGHATLYWYQQILGQGPKLLIQFQNNGVVDDSQLPKDRFSAERLKGVDSTLKIQPAKLEDSAVYLCASTIGTSRTWGYEQYFGPGTRLTVT.

The genes are TRBV28 and TRBJ1-1, with 7 bases that match TRBD1. V was clipped by 6 bases and J by 0 bases; unmatched bases: 4. This CDR3 region has 14 residues. The germline gives CDR1 MDHEN, CDR2 SYDVKM. DNA for the CDR3: TGTGCCAGCAGGTATGGGACAGTGAACACTGAAGCTTTCTTT. Protein: CASRYGTVNTEAFF.

The V call is TRBV6-2 or TRBV6-3, the J call TRBJ2-3; 8 bases align to TRBD2. Trimming took 5 bases from V and 3 from J; bases not matched to a gene: 7. Germline values: CDR1 MNHEY, CDR2 SVGEGT. This CDR3 comprises 15 residues. The CDR3 nucleotides read TGTGCCAGCAGTCCCCCGGGACTAGTAACAGATACGCAGTATTTT. Translating gives CASSPPGLVTDTQYF.

This clonotype was counted only a few times. This chain connects TRBV20-1 to TRBJ2-1; 8 positions match TRBD1. Germline V lookup: CDR1 DFQATT, CDR2 SNEGSKA (reference sequence). CDR3 size: 15 residues. V lost 4 bases, J lost 8 bases, and 13 bases stayed unmatched. CDR3 bases: TGCAGTGCTACCCCTTGGGACAGGCCAGCGGATGAGCAGTTCTTC. Translation gives CSATPWDRPADEQFF.

The rearrangement uses TRBV10-3 and TRBJ2-5, with D hard to call. This CDR3 contains 13 residues. V lost 11 bases and J 2 bases, leaving 15 bases between the germline ends. Looked up from germline, CDR1 is ENHRY and CDR2 is SYGVKD. This CDR3 is CASRPRSQETQYF. CDR3 sequence (DNA): TGTGCCTCCCGGCCTAGATCACAAGAGACCCAGTACTTC.

The V call is TRBV24-1, the J call TRBJ2-5; TRBD2 agrees at 11 bases. CDR3 length equals 17 residues. Trimming removed 7 bases from V and 2 bases from J; junction bases left unmatched: 11. Germline loops: CDR1 KGHDR, CDR2 SFDVKD. This chain's CDR3 is CATSTGRRLAGQETQYF. The CDR3 coding sequence is TGTGCCACCAGCACGGGACGGCGACTAGCGGGACAAGAGACCCAGTACTTC.

The V gene is TRBV7-9, the J gene TRBJ2-1, with a tentative D call TRBD1 (6 bases). The CDR3 sequence is 14 residues long. CDR1 is SEHNR and CDR2 is FQNEAQ in the germline V gene (reference sequence). The ends were cut back, 4 bases at V and 8 bases at J, with 15 bases in the middle. In DNA, the CDR3 is TGTGCCAGCAGCTCCAAACAGGGTCCGGATGAGCAGTTCTTC. This encodes CASSSKQGPDEQFF.

This clonotype was seen repeatedly, ten times or more. V and J are TRBV7-2 and TRBJ1-6, with D tentatively TRBD1 (6 bases). The germline gives CDR1 SGHTA, CDR2 FQGNSA. V was clipped by 2 bases and J by 9 bases, with 20 bases between them. This CDR3 is built from 17 residues. In DNA form, the CDR3 reads TGTGCCAGCAGCTTATGGGGAACAGGGAGGAATCGTTCACCCCTCCACTTT. It codes for CASSLWGTGRNRSPLHF.

A few counts support this clonotype. The chain carries TRBV24-1 and TRBJ2-1; D might be TRBD1 (5 bases). CDR3 length: 16 amino acids. Germline loops: CDR1 KGHDR, CDR2 SFDVKD. V was trimmed by 7 bases and J by 0 bases, leaving 15 bases between them. CDR3 sequence reads: CATSPLRQSSYNEQFF. CDR3 bases: TGTGCCACCAGCCCCCTCAGACAGAGCTCCTACAATGAGCAGTTCTTC.

The rearrangement uses TRBV12-3 or TRBV12-4 and TRBJ2-5; 8 bases line up with TRBD1. The CDR3 consists of 14 residues. With 7 bases clipped from V and 0 bases from J, the junction kept 4 bases outside the gene matches. The CDR3 is CASTGGRYQETQYF. In DNA, the CDR3 is TGTGCCAGCACAGGGGGCAGGTACCAAGAGACCCAGTACTTC.

This clonotype was observed many times. The rearrangement joins TRBV20-1 to TRBJ2-3; no reliable D call. Germline V gene sequence: CDR1 DFQATT, CDR2 SNEGSKA (reference sequence). Trimming took 0 bases from V and 0 from J, leaving 7 bases between them. CDR3 length: 14 amino acids. CDR3 coding DNA: TGCAGTGCTAGAGAGGCCAGAAGCACAGATACGCAGTATTTT. It translates to CSAREARSTDTQYF.

V and J are TRBV20-1 and TRBJ2-7; D possibly corresponds to TRBD1 (6 bases). The germline V and J ends were trimmed by 4 bases and 3 bases, with 10 bases remaining between them. The CDR3 extends over 12 amino acids. The germline V gene has CDR1 DFQATT and CDR2 SNEGSKA (reference sequence). The CDR3 loop is CSAIGTSYEQYF. DNA for the CDR3: TGCAGTGCTATCGGGACAAGCTACGAGCAGTACTTC.

The chain recombines TRBV7-3 with TRBJ2-1, with 14 bases that match TRBD2. J was trimmed by 7 bases and V by 0 bases; bases with no gene match: 5. The CDR3 extends over 17 amino acids. The germline V gene has CDR1 SGHTA and CDR2 FQGTGA. The CDR3 nucleotides are TGTGCCAGCAGCTTAACGCCGGGACTAGCGGGAGTTAATGAGCAGTTCTTC. This encodes CASSLTPGLAGVNEQFF.

The J gene is TRBJ1-6, the V gene TRBV12-3 or TRBV12-4, with D maybe TRBD1 (6 bases). Trimming removed 0 bases at V and 10 bases at J, with 13 bases between. CDR3 length: 15 residues. The CDR3 region has the DNA TGTGCCAGCAGTTTAGCGTGGGGGGCGCGGTCACCCCTCCACTTT. Amino acids: CASSLAWGARSPLHF.

The V call is TRBV29-1, the J call TRBJ2-1; 14 bases are shared with TRBD2. This CDR3 has 14 amino acids. Germline V gives CDR1 SQVTM, CDR2 ANQGSEA. Trimming cost V 7 bases and J 8 bases; bases outside gene matches: 7. CDR3 nucleotides: TGCAGCGGCAGACTAGCGGGAGGGAGGGATGAGCAGTTCTTC. Translated, it gives CSGRLAGGRDEQFF.

In this sample, this clonotype turned up many times. V is TRBV12-3 or TRBV12-4 and J is TRBJ1-1, with D possibly being TRBD1 (6 bases). CDR3 length: 12 residues. Between the trimmed V and J ends, which lost 7 bases and 5 bases, there was a span of 11 bases. CDR3 in DNA: TGTGCCAGCACCCCCGACAGGACTGAAGCTTTCTTT. Protein sequence: CASTPDRTEAFF.